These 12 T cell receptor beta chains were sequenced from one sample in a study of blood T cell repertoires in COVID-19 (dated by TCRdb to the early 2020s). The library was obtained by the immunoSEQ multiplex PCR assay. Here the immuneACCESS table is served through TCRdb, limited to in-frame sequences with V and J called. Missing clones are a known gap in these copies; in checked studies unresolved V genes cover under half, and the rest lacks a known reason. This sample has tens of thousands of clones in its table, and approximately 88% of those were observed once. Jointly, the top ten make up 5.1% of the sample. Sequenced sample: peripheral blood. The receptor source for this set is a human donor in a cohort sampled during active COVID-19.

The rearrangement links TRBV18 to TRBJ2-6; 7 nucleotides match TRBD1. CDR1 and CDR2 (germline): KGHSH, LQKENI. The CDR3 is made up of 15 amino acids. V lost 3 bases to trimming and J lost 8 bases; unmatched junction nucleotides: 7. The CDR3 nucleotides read TGTGCCAGCTCACCGCGACAGGGTCAAACCAACGTCCTGACTTTC. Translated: CASSPRQGQTNVLTF.

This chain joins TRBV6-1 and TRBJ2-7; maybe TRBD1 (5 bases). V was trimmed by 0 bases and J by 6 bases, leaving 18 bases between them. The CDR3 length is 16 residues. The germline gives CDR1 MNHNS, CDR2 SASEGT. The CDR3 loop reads CASSEAMTVYSTEQYF. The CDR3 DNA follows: TGTGCCAGCAGTGAAGCGATGACAGTGTATAGTACCGAGCAGTACTTC.

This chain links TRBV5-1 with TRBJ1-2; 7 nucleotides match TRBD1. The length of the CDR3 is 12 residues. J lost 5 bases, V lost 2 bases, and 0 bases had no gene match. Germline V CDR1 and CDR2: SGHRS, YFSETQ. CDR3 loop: CASSLQGYGYTF. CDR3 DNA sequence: TGCGCCAGCAGCTTACAGGGGTATGGCTACACCTTC. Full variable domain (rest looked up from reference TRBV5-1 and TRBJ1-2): KAGVTQTPRYLIKTRGQQVTLSCSPISGHRSVSWYQQTPGQGLQFLFEYFSETQRNKGNFPGRFSGRQFSNSRSEMNVSTLELGDSALYLCASSLQGYGYTFGSGTRLTVV.

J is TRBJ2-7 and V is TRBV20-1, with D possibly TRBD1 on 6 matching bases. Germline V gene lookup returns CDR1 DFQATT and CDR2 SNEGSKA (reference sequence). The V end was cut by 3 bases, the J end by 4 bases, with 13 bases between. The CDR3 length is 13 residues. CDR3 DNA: TGCAGTGCTAGTATTCCAGGGACATACGAGCAGTACTTC. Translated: CSASIPGTYEQYF.

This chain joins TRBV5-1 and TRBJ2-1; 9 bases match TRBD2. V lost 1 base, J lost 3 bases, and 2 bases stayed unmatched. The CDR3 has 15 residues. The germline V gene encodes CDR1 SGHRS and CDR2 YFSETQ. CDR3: CASSLTAGGYNEQFF. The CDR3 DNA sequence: TGCGCCAGCAGCTTGACAGCGGGGGGCTACAATGAGCAGTTCTTC.

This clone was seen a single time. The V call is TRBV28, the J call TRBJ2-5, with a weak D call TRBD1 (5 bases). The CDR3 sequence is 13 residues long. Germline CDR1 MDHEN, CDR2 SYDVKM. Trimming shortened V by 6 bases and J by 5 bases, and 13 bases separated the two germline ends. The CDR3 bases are TGTGCCAGCAGCCTGGCAGGGCACGAGACCCAGTACTTC. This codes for CASSLAGHETQYF. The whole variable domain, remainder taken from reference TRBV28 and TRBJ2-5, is DVKVTQSSRYLVKRTGEKVFLECVQDMDHENMFWYRQDPGLGLRLIYFSYDVKMKEKGDIPEGYSVSREKKERFSLILESASTNQTSMYLCASSLAGHETQYFGPGTRLLVL.

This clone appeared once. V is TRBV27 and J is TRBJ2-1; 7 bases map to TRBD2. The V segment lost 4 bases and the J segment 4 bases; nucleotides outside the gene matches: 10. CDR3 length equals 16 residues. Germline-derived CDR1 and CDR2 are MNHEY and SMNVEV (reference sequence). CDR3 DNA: TGTGCCAGCAGTTCCGACCCCGGGAGGTTTTACAATGAGCAGTTCTTC. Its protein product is CASSSDPGRFYNEQFF.

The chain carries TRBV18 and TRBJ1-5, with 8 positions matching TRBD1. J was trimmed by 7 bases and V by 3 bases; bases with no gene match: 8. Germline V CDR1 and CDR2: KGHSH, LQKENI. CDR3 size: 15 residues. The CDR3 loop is CASSPAGQGEQPQHF. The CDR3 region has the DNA TGTGCCAGCTCACCGGCTGGACAGGGTGAACAGCCCCAGCATTTT.

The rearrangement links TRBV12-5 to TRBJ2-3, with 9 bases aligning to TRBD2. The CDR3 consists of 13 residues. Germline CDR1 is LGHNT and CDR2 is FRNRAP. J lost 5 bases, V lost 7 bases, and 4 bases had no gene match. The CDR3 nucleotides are TGTGCTAGTGTAGCGGGGGATGGAGATACGCAGTATTTT. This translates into CASVAGDGDTQYF.

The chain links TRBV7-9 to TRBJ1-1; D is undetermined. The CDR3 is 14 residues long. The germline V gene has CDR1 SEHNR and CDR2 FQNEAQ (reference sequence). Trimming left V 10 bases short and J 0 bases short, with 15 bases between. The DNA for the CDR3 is TGTGCCATCTCCCTGGGCAGCATGAACACTGAAGCTTTCTTT. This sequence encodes CAISLGSMNTEAFF.

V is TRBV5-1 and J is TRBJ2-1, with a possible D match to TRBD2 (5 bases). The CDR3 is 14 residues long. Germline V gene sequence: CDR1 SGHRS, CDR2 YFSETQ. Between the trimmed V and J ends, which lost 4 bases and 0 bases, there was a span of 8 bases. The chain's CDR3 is CASSVGDSYNEQFF. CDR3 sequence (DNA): TGCGCCAGCAGCGTCGGGGACTCCTACAATGAGCAGTTCTTC.

The CDR3 reads CASSHGGRGSAGELFF. The CDR3 DNA reads as TGCGCCAGCAGCCACGGCGGGAGAGGTAGCGCCGGGGAGCTGTTTTTT. The gene calls are TRBV4-1 and TRBJ2-2; 7 positions agree with TRBD2. V dropped 3 bases and J dropped 6; count of bases not matched to a gene: 10. The CDR3 totals 16 residues. CDR1 is MGHRA, CDR2 YSYEKL, per germline.